This T cell receptor beta chain was sequenced for a study of control samples from healthy donors and cancer patients. Here immunoSEQ multiplex PCR was the method, and the copy in TCRdb shows in-frame clones only, minus some. The repertoire has some 20,000 clones, 88% of them found once; the top ten carry 8% to 10%. V was pared by 5 bases and J by 10 bases, with 9 bases between. The CDR3 runs to 11 residues. Per germline, CDR1 SEHNR and CDR2 FQNEAQ (reference sequence). This chain uses TRBV7-9 with TRBJ2-1; D gene ambiguous. Sequencing was done on a sample of PBMCs. This receptor was identified in a woman aged 55-75 years with head and neck cancer. Here the CDR3 DNA reads TGTGCCAGCAGCCTATACACAGAGCAGTTCTTC. Protein: CASSLYTEQFF. Based on the CDR3 plus reference TRBV7-9 and TRBJ2-1, the full variable domain is DTGVSQNPRHKITKRGQNVTFRCDPISEHNRLYWYRQTLGQGPEFLTYFQNEAQLEKSRLLSDRFSAERPKGSFSTLEIQRTEQGDSAMYLCASSLYTEQFFGPGTRLTVL.